This T cell receptor beta chain is from a study of CD8 T cells in ankylosing spondylitis. Germline V CDR1 and CDR2: SGHRS, YFSETQ. The V end was cut by 4 bases, the J end by 8 bases, with 10 bases between. The CDR3 loop spans 13 amino acids. Study outcomes and limitations: Disease-linked clones reportedly concentrated significantly in matched ankylosing spondylitis synovial fluid. Characteristic of ankylosing spondylitis blood, it appeared, was a TCR beta motif comprising roughly 8 highly homologous variants.

Generation of TCR beta libraries employed quantitative 5'-RACE incorporating molecular barcodes. TCRdb itself ran the 5' RACE reads through MiXCR, one entry per CDR3 protein. The sample lists about 100,000 distinct CDR3 sequences, approximately 9% occurring once. This clonotype was seen many times. Its target is not known. The origin of this receptor is a male donor with ankylosing spondylitis or in good health (not recorded which). The chain uses TRBV5-1 and TRBJ1-6; D is unresolved. Sample: blood, either unsorted or a sorted T cell fraction (not recorded which). CDR3 sequence reads: CASSPGRDSPLHF. CDR3 nucleotides: TGCGCCAGCAGCCCCGGAAGAGATTCACCCCTCCACTTT. Supplemented by reference TRBV5-1 and TRBJ1-6, the full variable domain reads KAGVTQTPRYLIKTRGQQVTLSCSPISGHRSVSWYQQTPGQGLQFLFEYFSETQRNKGNFPGRFSGRQFSNSRSEMNVSTLELGDSALYLCASSPGRDSPLHFGNGTRLTVT.